These T cell receptor beta chains were read from a single sample in a study of cytomegalovirus exposure and HLA in healthy donors. TCRdb keeps only in-frame clones here, not all; method: immunoSEQ multiplex PCR. The sample has approximately 100,000 clones; over 70% are singletons. Material: PBMCs. All receptors derive from a middle-aged woman in good health and CMV-seronegative. The CDR3 runs from the conserved cysteine through the conserved F or W. A D gene is named only where the DNA matches it firmly. Size values are once, few and many counts, or a class for expanded clones, and some rows have none.

abundance	v_gene	j_gene	d_gene	CDR3nt	CDR3aa
NA	TRBV2	TRBJ2-1	NA	TGTGCCAGCATTTCACACTACAATGAGCAGTTCTTC	CASISHYNEQFF
NA	TRBV23-1	TRBJ2-7	TRBD2	TGCGCCAGCAGGCGCGGGGGGAACTCCTACGAGCAGTACTTC	CASRRGGNSYEQYF
NA	TRBV10-3	TRBJ1-2	NA	TGTGCCATCAGGAAGACGGGGGGGTTAAGTGGCTACACCTTC	CAIRKTGGLSGYTF
NA	TRBV5-1	TRBJ2-3	NA	TGCGCCAGCAGCTCAACGCCCGCAGGGAACCAAGAGTGGGTTACGCAGTATTTT	CASSSTPAGNQEWVTQYF
NA	TRBV11-2	TRBJ1-1	NA	TGTGCCAGCAGCTTCGGGGGTAGGGGGAACACTGAAGCTTTCTTT	CASSFGGRGNTEAFF
NA	TRBV7-6	TRBJ2-5	NA	TGTGCCAGCAGCTTAGCGCGGGGTGTGGGCGAGACCCAGTACTTC	CASSLARGVGETQYF
few	TRBV5-4	TRBJ2-7	NA	TGTGCCAGCAGGTCGCATAGCTCCTACGAGCAGTACTTC	CASRSHSSYEQYF
few	TRBV7-6	TRBJ2-7	NA	TGTGCCAGCAGCCACTCAAACTACGAGCAGTACTTC	CASSHSNYEQYF
NA	TRBV14	TRBJ1-1	NA	TGTGCCAGCAGCCGAGTTGGGGGCCTGAACACTGAAGCTTTCTTT	CASSRVGGLNTEAFF
few	TRBV7-8	TRBJ2-5	TRBD2	TGTGCCAGCAGCTTAGCATTGCGGGGGGAAGAGACCCAGTACTTC	CASSLALRGEETQYF
NA	TRBV9	TRBJ2-2	TRBD2	TGTGCCAGCAGCGTTGGGCGGGGGGCGGCCGGGGAGCTGTTTTTT	CASSVGRGAAGELFF
NA	TRBV6-6	TRBJ2-3	TRBD1	TGTGCCAGCAGCCGGGGGAAACAGGGGGAAGATACGCAGTATTTT	CASSRGKQGEDTQYF
NA	TRBV27	TRBJ2-7	TRBD1	TGTGCCAGCAGTTTATCGGATCAGGGGGAGTACGAGCAGTACTTC	CASSLSDQGEYEQYF
NA	TRBV6-5	TRBJ1-6	TRBD1	TGTGCCAGCAGGAGGGACAGGGGCCATTCACCCCTCCACTTT	CASRRDRGHSPLHF
few	TRBV13	TRBJ2-1	TRBD2	TGTGCCAGCAGCCCCCAGTTCAGCGGGGGCCGATGGGGGGAGCAGTTCTTC	CASSPQFSGGRWGEQFF
few	TRBV4-3	TRBJ2-5	NA	TGCGCCAGCAGCCAAGATATCCTGTTCGGAGAGACCCAGTACTTC	CASSQDILFGETQYF
NA	TRBV5-1	TRBJ1-1	NA	TGCGCCAGCAGTTCCCCGGGGGATGACACTGAAGCTTTCTTT	CASSSPGDDTEAFF
NA	TRBV18	TRBJ1-1	TRBD1	TGTGCCAGCTCACCGGGACAGTTGAACACTGAAGCTTTCTTT	CASSPGQLNTEAFF
NA	TRBV7-9	TRBJ2-7	TRBD1	TGTGCCAGCAGCCACCCTCTACAGGGGTCCCCCTACGAGCAGTACTTC	CASSHPLQGSPYEQYF
NA	TRBV7-8	TRBJ1-1	TRBD1	TGTGCCAGCAGTAGGACAGGGGGCAGGAACACTGAAGCTTTCTTT	CASSRTGGRNTEAFF
once	TRBV15	TRBJ1-6	NA	TGTGCCACCAGCAAGGAGGGGTCCTATAATTCACCCCTCCACTTT	CATSKEGSYNSPLHF
NA	TRBV6-1	TRBJ2-3	NA	TGTGCCAGCACATCGGGGGATACGCAGTATTTT	CASTSGDTQYF
NA	TRBV6-5	TRBJ1-1	TRBD1	TGTGCCAGCAGCGCCGGGACAGGCGAAGCTTTCTTT	CASSAGTGEAFF
NA	TRBV19	TRBJ1-1	TRBD1	TGTGCCAGTAGGGAAGCAGGGGGCATGAACACTGAAGCTTTCTTT	CASREAGGMNTEAFF
NA	TRBV18	TRBJ2-5	TRBD2	TGTGCCAGCTCACCAGGGGGGGAAGAGACCCAGTACTTC	CASSPGGEETQYF